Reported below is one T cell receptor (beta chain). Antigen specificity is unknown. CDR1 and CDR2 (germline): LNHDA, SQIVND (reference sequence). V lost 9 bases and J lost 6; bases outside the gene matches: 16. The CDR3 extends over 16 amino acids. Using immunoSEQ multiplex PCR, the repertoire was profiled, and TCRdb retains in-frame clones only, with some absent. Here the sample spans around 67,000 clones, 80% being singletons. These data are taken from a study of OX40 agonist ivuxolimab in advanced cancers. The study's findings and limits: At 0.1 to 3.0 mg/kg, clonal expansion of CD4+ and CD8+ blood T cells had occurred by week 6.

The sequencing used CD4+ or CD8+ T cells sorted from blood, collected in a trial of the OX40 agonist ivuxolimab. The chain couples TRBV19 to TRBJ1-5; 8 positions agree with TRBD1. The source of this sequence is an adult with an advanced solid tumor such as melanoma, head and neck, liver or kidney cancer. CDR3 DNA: TGTGCCAGCGCGGACTTCAATCAGGGGGCGCGTCAGCCCCAGCATTTT. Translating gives CASADFNQGARQPQHF.